Below are 22 T cell receptor beta chains sequenced from a single sample in a study of persistence of HIV-infected CD4 T cells (dated by TCRdb to 2020 to 2022). For these TCRs, the target antigens are not known. TCRbeta repertoires were sequenced from genomic DNA with the immunoSEQ hsTCRB assay version 4 in survey mode. TCRdb's version of the immuneACCESS table is confined to in-frame rearrangements and falls short of the full clone set. An unresolved V gene accounts for under half of the shortfall where checked; the remainder is of unknown origin. This sample is represented by tens of thousands of clones; 70% of them were singletons. The ten largest clones capture roughly 1.4% of the sample. The meaning of the sample's treatment or condition label: suppressive antiretroviral therapy. A pool of overlapping HIV-1 Gag 15-mer peptides was used at approximately 0.93 ug per peptide per mL for cell stimulation. Responding CD4+ T cells were sorted by upregulation of both CD40 ligand and CD69.

Sequenced here: CD4+ T cells sorted from PBMCs after roughly 20-hour stimulation, sampled from a patient who received antiretroviral therapy. Sample cell subset or site, as interpreted from the label and publication: CD40L+CD69+ CD4 T cells responding to HIV-1 Gag peptides. These receptors originate from an adult man with HIV who was CMV-seropositive.

This clone has more than one count but fewer than ten. V is TRBV7-2 and J is TRBJ2-7; D uncertain. The CDR3 runs 15 residues. Germline-derived CDR1 and CDR2 are SGHTA and FQGNSA. Trimming left V 1 base short and J 6 bases short, with 16 bases between. CDR3 residues: CASSLEANRGFEQYF. The CDR3 coding sequence is TGTGCCAGCAGCTTAGAAGCCAATAGAGGTTTCGAGCAGTACTTC.

This rearrangement joins TRBV5-4 to TRBJ2-7; 15 bases align to TRBD2. The CDR3 contains 16 residues. After removal of 4 bases from V and 4 bases from J, the junction contained 6 bases not matched to a gene. The germline CDR1 and CDR2 sequences are SGHNT and YYREEE (reference sequence). The CDR3 protein is CASSPGTSGGTYEQYF. In DNA, the CDR3 is TGTGCCAGCAGCCCCGGGACTAGCGGGGGGACGTACGAGCAGTACTTC.

This clone has just a few counts. The chain carries TRBV5-1 and TRBJ1-1, with TRBD1 identical over 7 bases. Germline CDR1 reads SGHRS; CDR2 reads YFSETQ. With V trimmed by 4 bases and J by 5 bases, 5 bases remained unmatched. The CDR3 contains 13 residues. The CDR3 DNA is TGCGCCAGCAGCAGTAGACAGGGTACTGAAGCTTTCTTT. This codes for CASSSRQGTEAFF.

This clone was seen only once. V gene TRBV12-3 or TRBV12-4 combines with J gene TRBJ2-5, with D maybe TRBD1 (5 bases). V dropped 1 base and J dropped 2 bases, with 5 bases sitting between them. This CDR3 is built from 13 residues. CDR3 coding DNA: TGTGCCAGCAGTTTAGAGGGGCAAGAGACCCAGTACTTC. It yields the protein CASSLEGQETQYF.

The V and J genes are TRBV2 and TRBJ2-3, with TRBD2 identical over 8 bases. V lost 4 bases to trimming and J lost 9 bases; unmatched junction nucleotides: 12. Germline V CDR1 and CDR2: SNHLY, FYNNEI. The CDR3 is 15 amino acids. The CDR3 nucleotides read TGTGCCAGCAGTGTTTTCGGGGGGGGCAGTCAGACGCAGTATTTT. Its translation: CASSVFGGGSQTQYF.

The rearrangement joins TRBV3-1 (or the pseudogene TRBV3-2) to TRBJ2-3; 8 nucleotides line up with TRBD1. Germline trimming cut 6 bases from V and 3 bases from J; bases unmatched to any gene: 2. The germline V gene encodes CDR1 LGHDT and CDR2 YNNKEL (reference sequence). The CDR3 has 13 residues. The DNA for the CDR3 is TGTGCCAGCAGACAGGGGGTAACAGATACGCAGTATTTT. Amino acid sequence: CASRQGVTDTQYF.

The chain links TRBV12-3 or TRBV12-4 to TRBJ1-1; no clear D gene. The CDR3 sequence is 13 residues long. V was cut by 6 bases and J by 1 base, with 9 bases left in between. For the CDR3, the DNA is TGTGCCAGCAGCCTTCATAGGAACACTGAAGCTTTCTTT. This gives the protein CASSLHRNTEAFF.

By sample share, this clone is medium-sized. CDR3: CASRFTGTGDQPQHF. In DNA form, the CDR3 reads TGTGCCAGCAGATTCACCGGGACAGGCGATCAGCCCCAGCATTTT. This chain joins TRBV6-5 and TRBJ1-5, with TRBD1 matching 8 bases. Looked up from germline, CDR1 is MNHEY and CDR2 is SVGAGI. Trimming cost V 6 bases and J 5 bases; bases outside gene matches: 9. CDR3 length: 15 amino acids.

The V and J genes are TRBV5-1 and TRBJ2-3, with TRBD1 matching over 7 bases. With V trimmed by 3 bases and J by 4 bases, 8 bases remained unmatched. Per the germline V gene, CDR1 is SGHRS and CDR2 is YFSETQ. CDR3 length equals 15 residues. The DNA of the CDR3 is TGCGCCAGCAGCTCGAACAGGGGCGCGGCAGATACGCAGTATTTT. It codes for CASSSNRGAADTQYF. The full variable domain, completed using reference TRBV5-1 and TRBJ2-3, is KAGVTQTPRYLIKTRGQQVTLSCSPISGHRSVSWYQQTPGQGLQFLFEYFSETQRNKGNFPGRFSGRQFSNSRSEMNVSTLELGDSALYLCASSSNRGAADTQYFGPGTRLTVL.

The chain couples TRBV5-1 to TRBJ1-2; 8 bases match TRBD1. Trimming took 3 bases from V and 4 from J; bases not matched to a gene: 8. CDR3 length: 15 amino acids. The germline V gene has CDR1 SGHRS and CDR2 YFSETQ. The CDR3: CASSYTGGMGYGYTF. The CDR3 DNA reads as TGCGCCAGCAGCTACACAGGGGGAATGGGCTATGGCTACACCTTC.

V and J are TRBV19 and TRBJ1-1; no reliable D call. V was cut by 5 bases and J by 3 bases, with 16 bases left in between. The CDR3 totals 15 residues. CDR1 and CDR2 (germline): LNHDA, SQIVND (reference sequence). The CDR3 sequence: CASSPAFVLDTEAFF. For the CDR3, the DNA is TGTGCCAGTAGTCCCGCATTTGTCCTTGACACTGAAGCTTTCTTT.

J is TRBJ1-5 and V is TRBV19; 8 nucleotides line up with TRBD1. The CDR3 runs to 15 residues. In germline, CDR1 is LNHDA, CDR2 SQIVND (reference sequence). Losses at the gene ends were 6 bases for V and 4 bases for J; bases not matched to a gene: 8. CDR3 in amino acids: CASRGDRGKNQPQHF. DNA for the CDR3: TGTGCCAGTAGGGGCGACAGGGGCAAGAATCAGCCCCAGCATTTT.

The V and J genes are TRBV28 and TRBJ1-1, with TRBD1 as a possible D gene (5 bases). Trimming stripped 3 bases from V and 4 bases from J, with 12 bases between. CDR3 length: 14 amino acids. In germline, CDR1 is MDHEN, CDR2 SYDVKM. The CDR3 region is CASSFFKGSTEAFF. The DNA of the CDR3 is TGTGCCAGCAGTTTCTTCAAGGGGAGCACTGAAGCTTTCTTT.

The chain joins TRBV3-1 (or the pseudogene TRBV3-2) to TRBJ1-2; TRBD1 agrees at 9 bases. With V trimmed by 0 bases and J by 3 bases, 11 bases remained unmatched. Looked up from germline, CDR1 is LGHDT and CDR2 is YNNKEL (reference sequence). The CDR3 contains 18 residues. The CDR3 loop reads CASSQDRGQGLPYYGYTF. CDR3 coding DNA: TGTGCCAGCAGCCAAGATAGGGGACAGGGTCTCCCCTACTATGGCTACACCTTC.

The sample holds one count of this clone. This sequence joins TRBV27 and TRBJ2-2; tentatively, D is TRBD1 (5 bases). The V gene lost 4 bases and the J gene lost 1 base, with 13 bases spanning the gap. Looked up from germline, CDR1 is MNHEY and CDR2 is SMNVEV (reference sequence). This CDR3 region has 16 residues. The CDR3 reads CASSSTGQLNTGELFF. In DNA, the CDR3 is TGTGCCAGCAGTTCCACAGGACAACTGAACACCGGGGAGCTGTTTTTT.

This clone was detected only a few times. V usage is TRBV6-5 and J usage is TRBJ1-5; 7 bases are shared with TRBD1. CDR1 and CDR2 (germline): MNHEY, SVGAGI. The V gene end was trimmed by 6 bases and the J gene end by 6 bases; junction bases not matched to a gene: 11. The CDR3 sequence is 15 residues long. In DNA form, the CDR3 reads TGTGCCAGCAGAGCCCCAGGGGGAACTAGTCAGCCCCAGCATTTT. Translating it yields CASRAPGGTSQPQHF.

This chain uses TRBV6-5 with TRBJ1-2; TRBD1 matches 8 bases. The CDR3 has 14 residues. Looked up from germline, CDR1 is MNHEY and CDR2 is SVGAGI. V lost 7 bases, J lost 2 bases, and 6 bases stayed unmatched. The CDR3 loop reads CASTRTGSNYGYTF. In nucleotides, the CDR3 is TGTGCCAGCACCAGGACAGGGAGCAACTATGGCTACACCTTC.

This chain's CDR3 is CASEGNYGYTF. The CDR3, as DNA: TGTGCCAGTGAGGGTAACTATGGCTACACCTTC. The rearrangement joins TRBV19 to TRBJ1-2; D unclear. With 8 bases removed from V and 1 base from J, the gap between germline ends came to 5 bases. Germline V CDR1 and CDR2: LNHDA, SQIVND (reference sequence). The CDR3 is 11 residues long. The full variable domain, its missing parts supplied by reference TRBV19 and TRBJ1-2, is DGGITQSPKYLFRKEGQNVTLSCEQNLNHDAMYWYRQDPGQGLRLIYYSQIVNDFQKGDIAEGYSVSREKKESFPLTVTSAQKNPTAFYLCASEGNYGYTFGSGTRLTVV.

The chain combines TRBV5-5 with TRBJ2-2, with 7 bases that match TRBD1. Per germline, CDR1 SGHKS and CDR2 YYEKEE (reference sequence). The CDR3 contains 14 residues. V lost 4 bases, J lost 7 bases, and 7 bases stayed unmatched. CDR3 sequence (DNA): TGTGCCAGCAGCCCCGGACAGGTGTTCGGGGAGCTGTTTTTT. It codes for CASSPGQVFGELFF.

The CDR3 coding sequence is TGTGCCAGCAGTACCCGGGGGGGGCCGAGAGATACGCAGTATTTT. Translation: CASSTRGGPRDTQYF. The rearrangement uses TRBV6-4 and TRBJ2-3; 8 bases line up with TRBD2. The V gene's germline CDR1 is MRHNA and CDR2 SNTAGT. The CDR3 contains 15 residues. The V gene end was trimmed by 5 bases and the J gene end by 5 bases; junction bases not matched to a gene: 9.

This clone was detected a few times. CDR3 region: CASSPGAGEKLFF. For the CDR3, the DNA is TGTGCCAGCTCACCAGGGGCCGGTGAAAAACTGTTTTTT. The chain is built from TRBV18 and TRBJ1-4, with a tentative D call TRBD1 (5 bases). The V and J ends lost 2 bases and 7 bases respectively, with 8 bases between them. The CDR3 contains 13 residues. Germline assignment: CDR1 KGHSH and CDR2 LQKENI.

The chain joins TRBV12-5 to TRBJ2-2; 8 bases match TRBD2. The CDR3 length is 14 residues. Trimming removed 3 bases from V and 9 bases from J; junction bases left unmatched: 6. The germline gives CDR1 LGHNT, CDR2 FRNRAP. Written as DNA, the CDR3 is TGTGCTAGTGGTTTCCCGGGAGGGGGAAGGGAGCTGTTTTTT. Amino acid sequence: CASGFPGGGRELFF.